The T cell receptor (beta chain) under discussion was sequenced for a study of sequential checkpoint blockade in melanoma. Study context: Matched biopsies came pretreatment and at week 13 for 20 to 25 patients.

Described treatment: randomized to nivolumab then ipilimumab (arm A) or the reverse (arm B). DNA-damaging chemotherapy had not been given to any patient beforehand. The CDR3 runs 13 residues. Germline V gene lookup returns CDR1 SGHDN and CDR2 FVKESK. V lost 1 base to trimming and J lost 5 bases, with 8 bases between them. TCRdb's table, derived via immunoSEQ multiplex PCR, lists solely in-frame clones and lacks some. The sample consists of tens of thousands of clones, more than 25% of them appearing once. The TCR originated in a human donor with melanoma. This chain links TRBV14 with TRBJ1-1; D is ambiguous. The sample in question was tumor tissue (inferred from file names), obtained from a patient given nivolumab and ipilimumab in sequence. In DNA, the CDR3 is TGTGCCAGCAGCCAAGGCGTGGGGACTGAAGCTTTCTTT. Its translation: CASSQGVGTEAFF.